This entry concerns a single TCR beta chain. The entry originates in a study of T cells after yellow fever vaccination. TCRdb re-analysed the 5' RACE reads in MiXCR, keeping a single row per CDR3 protein. The sample holds about 200,000 distinct CDR3 sequences; 2.5% to 3.5% are singletons and the top ten take around 3%. This CDR3 has 17 amino acids. The germline V gene has CDR1 LGHNA and CDR2 YNFKEQ. V dropped 1 base and J dropped 0 bases, with 12 bases sitting between them. This receptor was obtained from a young man who received the YFV17D yellow fever vaccine. The chain joins TRBV4-2 to TRBJ2-2; D is uncertain. Sample: CD4+ T cells sorted from PBMCs, taken 10 days after the yellow fever booster vaccination. This chain's CDR3 is CASSQADWTANTGELFF. CDR3 sequence (DNA): TGTGCCAGCAGCCAAGCAGACTGGACGGCGAACACCGGGGAGCTGTTTTTT.